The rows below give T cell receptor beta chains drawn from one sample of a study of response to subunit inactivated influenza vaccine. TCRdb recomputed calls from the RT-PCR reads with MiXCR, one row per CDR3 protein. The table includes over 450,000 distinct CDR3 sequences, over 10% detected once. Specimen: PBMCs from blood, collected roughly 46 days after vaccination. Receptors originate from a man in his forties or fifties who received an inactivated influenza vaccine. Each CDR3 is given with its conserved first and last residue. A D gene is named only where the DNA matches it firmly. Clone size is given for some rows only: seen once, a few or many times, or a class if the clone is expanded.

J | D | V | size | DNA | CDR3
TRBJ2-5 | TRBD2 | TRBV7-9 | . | TGTGCCAGCAGCTCTGGACTAGCGGGAGGTTCTGAGACCCAGTACTTC | CASSSGLAGGSETQYF
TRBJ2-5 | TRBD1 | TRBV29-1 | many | TGCAGCGGAGGAGGGCAGGGGGCTAGAGAGACCCAGTACTTC | CSGGGQGARETQYF
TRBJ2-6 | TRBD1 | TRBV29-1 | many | TGCAGCGTTCGGACAGGCACTGGGGCCAACGTCCTGACTTTC | CSVRTGTGANVLTF
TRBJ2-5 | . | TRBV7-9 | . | TGTGCCAGCAGCTTAGATTGGGGGCTGGGAGAGACCCAGTACTTC | CASSLDWGLGETQYF
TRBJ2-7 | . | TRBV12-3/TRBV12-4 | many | TGTGCCAGCAGTTTATCGGGGTTCTACGAGCAGTACTTC | CASSLSGFYEQYF
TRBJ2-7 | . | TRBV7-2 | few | TGTGCCAGCAGCTTCCGCCAGAAGGGGTCCGAGCAGTACTTC | CASSFRQKGSEQYF
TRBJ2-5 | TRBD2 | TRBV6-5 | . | TGTGCCAGCAGTTACTCTAGCGGGGGGATCCAAGAGACCCAGTACTTC | CASSYSSGGIQETQYF
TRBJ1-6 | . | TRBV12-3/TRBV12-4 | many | TGTGCCAGCAGCCCCGGGGATTCACCCCTCCACTTT | CASSPGDSPLHF
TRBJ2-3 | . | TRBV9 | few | TGTGCCAGCAGCGTAGGAACTAGGCCCGGGGATACGCAGTATTTT | CASSVGTRPGDTQYF
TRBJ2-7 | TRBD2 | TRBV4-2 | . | TGTGCCAGCAGCAGGACTAGCGGGACCACCTACGAGCAGTACTTC | CASSRTSGTTYEQYF
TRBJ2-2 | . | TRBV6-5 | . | TGTGCCAGCAGTTACTCGATGAACAGGGTCACCACCGGGGAGCTGTTTTTT | CASSYSMNRVTTGELFF
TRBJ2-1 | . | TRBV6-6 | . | TGTGCCAGCAGTTATCCCCTTATGAATGAGCAGTTCTTC | CASSYPLMNEQFF
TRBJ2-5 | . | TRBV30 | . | TGTGCCTGGAGTGTATCCGCGGAGACCCAGTACTTC | CAWSVSAETQYF
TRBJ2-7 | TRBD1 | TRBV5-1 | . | TGCGCCAGCACCTCGACAGGGGGCTTCAACGAGCAGTACTTC | CASTSTGGFNEQYF
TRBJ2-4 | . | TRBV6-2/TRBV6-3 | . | TGTGCCACCCTGCAGGCACTAGCCAAAAACATTCAGTACTTC | CATLQALAKNIQYF
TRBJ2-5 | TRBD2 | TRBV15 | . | TGTGCCACCAGCACCCGACTAGCGGGAGGGGGAGAGACCCAGTACTTC | CATSTRLAGGGETQYF
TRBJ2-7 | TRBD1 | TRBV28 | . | TGTGCCAGCAGTGCCTACAGGGGGCTTAGCTACGAGCAGTACTTC | CASSAYRGLSYEQYF
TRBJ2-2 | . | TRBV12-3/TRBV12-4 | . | TGTGCCAGCAGGCTGACGGGGGCGAACGGGGAGCTGTTTTTT | CASRLTGANGELFF
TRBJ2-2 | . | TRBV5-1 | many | TGCGCCAGCAGCTTATTAGCCCAACTAGCCGGGGAGCTGTTTTTT | CASSLLAQLAGELFF
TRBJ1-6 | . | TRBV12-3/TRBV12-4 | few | TGTGCCAGCAGTATACAGGGCCGGTTCGATTCACCCCTCCACTTT | CASSIQGRFDSPLHF
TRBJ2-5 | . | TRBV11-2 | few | TGTGCCAGCAGAAAAGACGGGGGAGAGACCCAGTACTTC | CASRKDGGETQYF
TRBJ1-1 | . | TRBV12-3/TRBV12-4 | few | TGTGCCAGCAGTCCTGAGGGGGGACTGAACACTGAAGCTTTCTTT | CASSPEGGLNTEAFF
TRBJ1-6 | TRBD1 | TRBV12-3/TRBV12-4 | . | TGTGCCAGCAGTCCCCACAGGGGGCAGGTTTCACCCCTCCACTTT | CASSPHRGQVSPLHF
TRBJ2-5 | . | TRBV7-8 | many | TGTGCCAGCAGCTTTTCCGCTAGCCGGGGAGAGACCCAGTACTTC | CASSFSASRGETQYF
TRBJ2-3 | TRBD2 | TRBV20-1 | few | TGCAGTGCTAGAGACCCCCTAGCGGGGGGGCCCCGCAGCACAGATACGCAGTATTTT | CSARDPLAGGPRSTDTQYF
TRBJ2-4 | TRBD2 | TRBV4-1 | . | TGCGCCAGCAGCCAGGAGAATAGCGGGGCTAGATCAATAGCCAAAAACATTCAGTACTTC | CASSQENSGARSIAKNIQYF
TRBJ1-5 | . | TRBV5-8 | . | TGTGCCAGCAGCTCTGGAATATCGCAGCCCCAGCATTTT | CASSSGISQPQHF
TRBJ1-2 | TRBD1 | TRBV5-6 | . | TGTGCCAGCAGCTACCGGGACAGCCTAGGATTATACTACACCTTC | CASSYRDSLGLYYTF
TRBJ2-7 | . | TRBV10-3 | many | TGTGCCATCAGGGACTCACCAGAGGACGAGCAGTACTTC | CAIRDSPEDEQYF
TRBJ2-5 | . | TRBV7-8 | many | TGTGCCAGCAGCTTAGTACAGTCCGAGACCCAGTACTTC | CASSLVQSETQYF
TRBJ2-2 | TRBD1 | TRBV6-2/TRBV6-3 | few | TGTGCCAGCAGTTCGTTAGGACAGGGGCACACCGGGGAGCTGTTTTTT | CASSSLGQGHTGELFF
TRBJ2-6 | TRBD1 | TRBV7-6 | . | TGTGCCAGCAGCACCAGGGGGCAAGGGGCCAACGTCCTGACTTTC | CASSTRGQGANVLTF
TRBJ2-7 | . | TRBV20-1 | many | TGCAGTGCTACCATACAGGGGCCGGGGGGCGAGCAGTACTTC | CSATIQGPGGEQYF
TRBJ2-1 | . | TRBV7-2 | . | TGTGCCAGCAGCCCCACGGGGTACCTCAACAATGAGCAGTTCTTC | CASSPTGYLNNEQFF
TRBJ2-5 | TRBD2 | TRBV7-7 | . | TGTGCTAGCAGCCGGGACTACGGAGAGACCCAGTACTTC | CASSRDYGETQYF
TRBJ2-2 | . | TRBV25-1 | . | TGTGCCAGCAGTGATGTTCAGACAAACACCGGGGAGCTGTTTTTT | CASSDVQTNTGELFF
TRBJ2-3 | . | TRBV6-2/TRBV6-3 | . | TGTGCCAGCAGTTACGGGGGGACAGACAGCACAGATACGCAGTATTTT | CASSYGGTDSTDTQYF
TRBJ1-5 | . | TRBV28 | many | TGTGCCAGTAAGACAGATCTCTATAGCAATCAGCCCCAGCATTTT | CASKTDLYSNQPQHF
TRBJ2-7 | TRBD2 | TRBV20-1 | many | TGCAGTGCTCCTTCACTAGCGGGAGATTACTCCTACGAGCAGTACTTC | CSAPSLAGDYSYEQYF
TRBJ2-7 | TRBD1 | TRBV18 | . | TGTGCCAGCTCACCACTCCCCACAGGGGGTGCGGCCTACGAGCAGTACTTC | CASSPLPTGGAAYEQYF
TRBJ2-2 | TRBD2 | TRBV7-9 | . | TGTGCCAGCGGCGGGAGAGGCCCCGAATCGAACACCGGGGAGCTGTTTTTT | CASGGRGPESNTGELFF
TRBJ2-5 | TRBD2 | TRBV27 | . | TGTGCCAGCAGTTCAGAACCGGGACTAGCGGGAGTAGAGACCCAGTACTTC | CASSSEPGLAGVETQYF
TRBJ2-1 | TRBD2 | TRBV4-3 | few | TGCGCCAGCAGCCAGGAAACGGCAGGGACTAGACCCTACAATGAGCAGTTCTTC | CASSQETAGTRPYNEQFF
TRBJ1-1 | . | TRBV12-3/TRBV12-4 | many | TGTGCCAGCAGTTTGGTAGGGAAAGCTTTCTTT | CASSLVGKAFF
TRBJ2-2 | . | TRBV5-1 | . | TGCGCCAGCAGCTTGGACCCGGGGGATGGCACCGGGGAGCTGTTTTTT | CASSLDPGDGTGELFF
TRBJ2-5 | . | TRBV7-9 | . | TGTGCCAGCAGACCTCTAGCAGTTTCAGAGACCCAGTACTTC | CASRPLAVSETQYF
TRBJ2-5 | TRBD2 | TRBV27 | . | TGTGCCAGCAGACTAGCGGGGGGCGAGACCCAGTACTTC | CASRLAGGETQYF
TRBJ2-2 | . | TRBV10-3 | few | TGTGCCATCAGTGAGTCTATCCCACACAGGACCGGGGAGCTGTTTTTT | CAISESIPHRTGELFF
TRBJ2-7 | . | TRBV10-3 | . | TGTGCCACAACGAGCTCCTACGAGCAGTACTTC | CATTSSYEQYF
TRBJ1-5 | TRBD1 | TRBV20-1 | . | TGCAGTGCCACCGGGACAGGCGGGAGCAATCAGCCCCAGCATTTT | CSATGTGGSNQPQHF